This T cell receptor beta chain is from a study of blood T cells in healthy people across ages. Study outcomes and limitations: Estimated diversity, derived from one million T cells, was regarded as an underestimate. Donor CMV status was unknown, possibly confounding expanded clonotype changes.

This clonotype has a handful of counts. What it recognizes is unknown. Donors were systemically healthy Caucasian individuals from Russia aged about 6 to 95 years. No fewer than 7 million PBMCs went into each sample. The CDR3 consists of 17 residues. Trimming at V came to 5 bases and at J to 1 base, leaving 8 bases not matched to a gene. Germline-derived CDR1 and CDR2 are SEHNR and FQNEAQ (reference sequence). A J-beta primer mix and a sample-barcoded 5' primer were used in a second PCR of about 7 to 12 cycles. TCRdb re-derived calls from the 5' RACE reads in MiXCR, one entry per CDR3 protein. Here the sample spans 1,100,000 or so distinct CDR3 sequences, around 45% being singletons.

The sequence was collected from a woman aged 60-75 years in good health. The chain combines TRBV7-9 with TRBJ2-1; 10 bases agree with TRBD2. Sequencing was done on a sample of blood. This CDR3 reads CASSTWTSGLSYNEQFF. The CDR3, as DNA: TGTGCCAGCAGCACCTGGACTAGCGGATTGTCCTACAATGAGCAGTTCTTC.